Given below is one TCR beta chain in context. Per the original data handling: Reference gene primer amplification yielded estimated nucleated cell counts. Sequencing used immunoSEQ multiplex PCR; TCRdb keeps in-frame clones, though not all of them. D and trimming were read from the DNA, whereas the V and J calls and clone size are those reported in that table. This sample yields some 150,000 clones, of which around 84% are seen a single time; about 1% belongs to the top ten. CDR3 length equals 17 residues. V gave up 0 bases and J gave up 0 bases, with 15 bases separating them. Germline assignment: CDR1 SGHNT and CDR2 YYREEE (reference sequence). This sample was included in a study of blood T cell repertoires in COVID-19. Study in general: The United States, Italy and Spain provided the acute and convalescent COVID-19 samples. PBMCs, B-cell-depleted T cells, or T cells provided the cDNA or gDNA that made up the material.

This TCR came from a man in his forties or fifties with acute or convalescent COVID-19. This chain joins TRBV5-4 and TRBJ1-2; D gene unclear. The sample was peripheral blood. This CDR3 reads CASSLVGFGRPNYGYTF. As DNA, the CDR3 is TGTGCCAGCAGCTTGGTCGGGTTCGGGAGACCTAACTATGGCTACACCTTC.